A selection of T cell receptor beta chains follows, all from one sample in a study of cytotoxic CD8 clonotypes in ibrutinib-treated CLL. Profiling relied on immunoSEQ multiplex PCR, and the TCRdb table lists in-frame clones only, not all of them. Of 250,000 to 350,000 clones listed, 76% were seen once; the top ten hold about 5.8%. The sequencing used PBMCs, collected at disease progression, from a patient treated with ibrutinib. These receptors all stem from a human donor with chronic lymphocytic leukemia. CDR3s include the opening cysteine and the closing phenylalanine or tryptophan. The D gene is left open where the match is weak. Clone size is not always given. Where it is, it says once, few, many or a class for expanded clones.

clone_size | j_call | v_call | d_call | cdr3_aa | cdr3_nt
- | TRBJ2-5 | TRBV5-1 | - | CASRLIGQRETQYF | TGCGCCAGCAGACTGATAGGGCAGAGAGAGACCCAGTACTTC
- | TRBJ2-1 | TRBV7-9 | TRBD2 | CASGILAGVQYNEQFF | TGTGCCAGCGGTATACTAGCGGGAGTGCAATACAATGAGCAGTTCTTC
few | TRBJ2-5 | TRBV28 | - | CASAFSGGLGETQYF | TGTGCCAGCGCATTTTCCGGGGGGCTCGGAGAGACCCAGTACTTC
once | TRBJ2-1 | TRBV2 | TRBD1 | CASRGQGAWDEQFF | TGTGCCAGCAGGGGACAGGGGGCATGGGATGAGCAGTTCTTC
- | TRBJ1-1 | TRBV12-5 | TRBD1 | CASGLDSGGITEAFF | TGTGCTAGTGGTTTGGACTCAGGGGGCATCACTGAAGCTTTCTTT
- | TRBJ2-5 | TRBV12-5 | - | CASGLVLTGQETQYF | TGTGCTAGTGGTTTGGTACTAACTGGGCAAGAGACCCAGTACTTC
- | TRBJ2-5 | TRBV7-2 | - | CASSGRSTETQYF | TGTGCCAGCAGCGGAAGGAGCACAGAGACCCAGTACTTC
- | TRBJ2-2 | TRBV5-1 | TRBD1 | CASSLTGQGTGELFF | TGCGCCAGCAGCCTGACGGGACAGGGAACCGGGGAGCTGTTTTTT
- | TRBJ2-3 | TRBV18 | TRBD2 | CASSPRAGGVDTQYF | TGTGCCAGCTCACCGAGAGCGGGAGGGGTGGATACGCAGTATTTT
- | TRBJ1-2 | TRBV7-8 | TRBD1 | CASSGTDRRYGYTF | TGTGCCAGCAGCGGGACGGACAGGCGCTATGGCTACACCTTC
- | TRBJ1-2 | TRBV4-1 | - | CASSQDREENYGYTF | TGCGCCAGCAGCCAAGATAGGGAAGAAAACTATGGCTACACCTTC
- | TRBJ1-3 | TRBV7-8 | - | CASSLGRTPGNTIYF | TGTGCCAGCAGCTTAGGTCGGACGCCGGGAAACACCATATATTTT
few | TRBJ1-2 | TRBV29-1 | - | CSVDSMAGGFGYGYTF | TGCAGCGTTGATTCAATGGCAGGAGGTTTCGGCTATGGCTACACCTTC
- | TRBJ2-4 | TRBV7-8 | - | CASSRLSPRLGAGAKNIQYF | TGTGCCAGCAGCCGCTTATCCCCTCGTCTGGGGGCAGGAGCCAAAAACATTCAGTACTTC
- | TRBJ1-5 | TRBV6-5 | - | CASSPPGPSNQPQHF | TGTGCCAGCAGTCCACCTGGACCGAGCAATCAGCCCCAGCATTTT
- | TRBJ2-3 | TRBV7-9 | - | CASSFESATDTQYF | TGTGCCAGCAGCTTTGAGTCAGCTACAGATACGCAGTATTTT
- | TRBJ2-2 | TRBV5-4 | - | CASSRGLGGELFF | TGTGCCAGCAGCCGGGGTCTTGGCGGGGAGCTGTTTTTT
- | TRBJ1-2 | TRBV28 | - | CASFGREGRSYGYTF | TGTGCCAGCTTTGGCCGGGAGGGCCGGTCCTATGGCTACACCTTC
- | TRBJ2-2 | TRBV28 | TRBD1 | CASSQYRGTGELFF | TGTGCCAGCAGTCAATACAGGGGGACCGGGGAGCTGTTTTTT